What follows is one TCR beta chain and its context. Its antigen is currently unknown. The data were obtained in a study of T-cell memory formation after mild COVID-19. Study observations and caveats: Pre-infection memory carried some responding clones, suggesting that cross-reactive memory joined.

The authors produced TCR alpha and TCR beta cDNA libraries with sample barcodes and UMIs by 5'RACE using constant-segment primers. TCRdb analysed the 5' RACE reads with MiXCR anew, one entry per CDR3 protein. The sample records approximately 450,000 distinct CDR3 sequences, about 20% being singletons. Unmatched junction bases numbered 4, after V lost 3 bases and J lost 1 base. This CDR3 contains 15 residues. Germline V gene sequence: CDR1 LGHDT, CDR2 YNNKEL (reference sequence). Material: PBMCs or a T cell subset sorted from them (not recorded which). The receptor comes from an adult woman who had mild COVID-19 (a few samples of this study predate the infection). Cell type and time point are not known. V gene TRBV3-1 combines with J gene TRBJ1-1; 8 nucleotides match TRBD1. This CDR3 is CASSQHGQGNTEAFF. In nucleotides, the CDR3 is TGTGCCAGCAGCCAGCACGGACAGGGGAACACTGAAGCTTTCTTT.